The 10 T cell receptor beta chains listed next were all sequenced from one sample in a study of T cell changes during pregnancy in multiple sclerosis. This table comes from immunoSEQ multiplex PCR, and its TCRdb copy is limited to in-frame clones, with some not included. Of 44,000 or so clones detected, roughly 90% appear once; the ten largest clones hold under 1.5%. The source material was peripheral blood, sampled in the first trimester of pregnancy. The receptors come from a female donor in good health, enrolled as a control in a pregnancy study.

V is TRBV28 and J is TRBJ1-1, with 7 bases fitting TRBD1. In germline, CDR1 is MDHEN, CDR2 SYDVKM. The CDR3 has 13 amino acids. V shed 10 bases, J shed 2 bases, and the junction held 7 bases outside the gene matches. CDR3 region: CATRDRVNTEAFF. DNA of the CDR3: TGTGCCACCCGAGACAGGGTCAACACTGAAGCTTTCTTT.

This chain connects TRBV6-4 to TRBJ2-1; possible D gene TRBD2, 5 bases. Germline V gene data show CDR1 as MRHNA and CDR2 as SNTAGT. V shed 2 bases and J shed 4 bases, with 6 bases lying between them. The CDR3 is 13 residues long. The CDR3 reads CASSDGEYNEQFF. The CDR3 coding sequence is TGTGCCAGCAGTGACGGGGAGTACAATGAGCAGTTCTTC.

The chain uses TRBV27 and TRBJ2-2; tentatively, D is TRBD1 (6 bases). Trimming pared 9 bases from V and 4 bases from J, leaving 24 bases between. The CDR3 runs to 17 residues. In germline, CDR1 is MNHEY, CDR2 SMNVEV (reference sequence). The chain's CDR3 is CASGVEGGFSLTGELFF. The CDR3 bases are TGTGCCAGTGGAGTTGAAGGGGGATTTAGCCTCACCGGGGAGCTGTTTTTT.

J is TRBJ2-5 and V is TRBV5-6; no definite D call. There are 15 residues in the CDR3. Looked up from germline, CDR1 is SGHDT and CDR2 is YYEEEE. V was shortened by 0 bases and J by 3 bases, with 12 bases between the two germline ends. The CDR3 reads CASSLDGYSEETQYF. The CDR3 nucleotides read TGTGCCAGCAGCTTGGACGGTTACTCGGAAGAGACCCAGTACTTC.

The rearrangement joins TRBV7-9 to TRBJ2-2, with a tentative D call TRBD2 (7 bases). This CDR3 is 18 amino acids long. The V gene lost 5 bases and the J gene lost 3 bases, with 22 bases spanning the gap. Germline lookup yields CDR1 SEHNR and CDR2 FQNEAQ (reference sequence). The CDR3 DNA follows: TGTGCCAGCAGCAACCGCCTGGGGGGGCAGGTGGACACCGGGGAGCTGTTTTTT. This codes for CASSNRLGGQVDTGELFF.

The V call is TRBV7-6, the J call TRBJ2-1; 10 bases line up with TRBD2. CDR3 size: 17 residues. V trimming: 5 bases; J trimming: 5 bases; junction bases outside the gene matches: 12. The germline gives CDR1 SGHVS, CDR2 FNYEAQ. CDR3 region: CASSRHSLAGVDNEQFF. Written as DNA, the CDR3 is TGTGCCAGCAGCCGACACTCTCTAGCGGGAGTCGACAATGAGCAGTTCTTC.

The rearrangement joins TRBV15 to TRBJ1-1, with 7 bases fitting TRBD1. CDR1 and CDR2 (germline): LNHNV, YYDKDF (reference sequence). The CDR3 totals 16 residues. V shed 0 bases, J shed 5 bases, and the junction held 9 bases outside the gene matches. CDR3: CATSRDSGPGGTEAFF. The DNA for the CDR3 is TGTGCCACCAGCAGAGACTCTGGGCCAGGGGGGACTGAAGCTTTCTTT.

This chain links TRBV7-9 with TRBJ1-4; 7 nucleotides match TRBD1. V shed 8 bases and J 5 bases; nucleotides not matched to a gene: 11. Germline V CDR1 and CDR2: SEHNR, FQNEAQ (reference sequence). This CDR3 has 15 amino acids. In DNA, the CDR3 is TGTGCCAGCGGAAAACCTACAGGGGTAAATGAAAAACTGTTTTTT. Its protein product is CASGKPTGVNEKLFF.

This clone is a singleton in its sample. This chain joins TRBV5-1 and TRBJ2-7; TRBD1 matches at 9 bases. The V gene end was trimmed by 1 base and the J gene end by 6 bases; junction bases not matched to a gene: 11. The CDR3 consists of 16 residues. The germline V gene encodes CDR1 SGHRS and CDR2 YFSETQ. This chain's CDR3 is CASSLLSTGGGSEQYF. The DNA of the CDR3 is TGCGCCAGCAGCTTGCTGTCGACAGGGGGTGGAAGCGAGCAGTACTTC.

V and J are TRBV6-1 and TRBJ1-6; D is possibly TRBD1 (5 bases). Germline lookup yields CDR1 MNHNS and CDR2 SASEGT. Trimming shortened V by 1 base and J by 5 bases, and 9 bases separated the two germline ends. The CDR3 runs 15 residues. The CDR3 nucleotides read TGTGCCAGCAGTGAAGTGACAGCGAATAATTCACCCCTCCACTTT. This sequence encodes CASSEVTANNSPLHF.